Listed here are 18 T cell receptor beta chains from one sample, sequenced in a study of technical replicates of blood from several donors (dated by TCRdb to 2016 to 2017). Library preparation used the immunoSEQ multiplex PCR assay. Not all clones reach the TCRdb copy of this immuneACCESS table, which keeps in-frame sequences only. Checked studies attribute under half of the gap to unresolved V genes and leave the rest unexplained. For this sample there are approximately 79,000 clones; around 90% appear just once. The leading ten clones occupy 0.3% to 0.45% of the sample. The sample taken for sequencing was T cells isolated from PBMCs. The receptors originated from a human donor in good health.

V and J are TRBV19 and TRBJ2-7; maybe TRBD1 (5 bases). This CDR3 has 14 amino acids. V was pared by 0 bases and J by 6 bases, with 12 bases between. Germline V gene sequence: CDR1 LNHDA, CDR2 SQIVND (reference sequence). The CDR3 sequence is CASSIDAQGGEQYF. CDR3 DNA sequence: TGTGCCAGTAGTATAGATGCCCAGGGTGGCGAGCAGTACTTC.

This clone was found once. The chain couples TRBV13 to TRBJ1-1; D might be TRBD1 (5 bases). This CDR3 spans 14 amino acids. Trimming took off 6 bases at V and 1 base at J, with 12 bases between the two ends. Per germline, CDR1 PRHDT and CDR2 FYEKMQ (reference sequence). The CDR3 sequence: CASRSTDRNTEAFF. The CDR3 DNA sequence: TGTGCCAGCAGGTCGACCGACAGGAACACTGAAGCTTTCTTT.

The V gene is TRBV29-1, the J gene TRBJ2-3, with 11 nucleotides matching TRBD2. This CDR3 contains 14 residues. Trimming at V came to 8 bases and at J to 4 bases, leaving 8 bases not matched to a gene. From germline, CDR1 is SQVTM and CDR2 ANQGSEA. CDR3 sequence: CSPRLAGSPDTQYF. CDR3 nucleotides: TGCAGCCCGAGACTAGCGGGGAGCCCAGATACGCAGTATTTT.

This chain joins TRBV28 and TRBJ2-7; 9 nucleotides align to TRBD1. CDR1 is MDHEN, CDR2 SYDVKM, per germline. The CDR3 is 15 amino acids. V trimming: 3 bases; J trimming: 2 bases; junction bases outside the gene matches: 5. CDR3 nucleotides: TGTGCCAGCAGTTTGGGGACAGGGATGACCTACGAGCAGTACTTC. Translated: CASSLGTGMTYEQYF.

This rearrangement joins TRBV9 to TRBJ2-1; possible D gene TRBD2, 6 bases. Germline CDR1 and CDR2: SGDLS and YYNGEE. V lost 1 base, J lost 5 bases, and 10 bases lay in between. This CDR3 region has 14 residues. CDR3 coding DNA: TGTGCCAGCAGCGTATATGGAGGGGACAATGAGCAGTTCTTC. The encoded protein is CASSVYGGDNEQFF.

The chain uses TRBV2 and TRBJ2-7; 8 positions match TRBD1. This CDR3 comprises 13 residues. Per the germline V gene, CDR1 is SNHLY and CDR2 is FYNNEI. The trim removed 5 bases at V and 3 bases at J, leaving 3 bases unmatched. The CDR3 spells CASSRDRFYEQYF. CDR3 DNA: TGTGCCAGCAGTCGGGACAGGTTCTACGAGCAGTACTTC.

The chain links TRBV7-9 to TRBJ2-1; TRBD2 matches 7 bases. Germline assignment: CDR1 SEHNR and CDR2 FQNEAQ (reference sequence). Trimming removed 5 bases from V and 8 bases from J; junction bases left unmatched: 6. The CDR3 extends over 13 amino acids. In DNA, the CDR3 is TGTGCCAGCAGCCCGGGGAGGGGAGATGAGCAGTTCTTC. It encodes CASSPGRGDEQFF.

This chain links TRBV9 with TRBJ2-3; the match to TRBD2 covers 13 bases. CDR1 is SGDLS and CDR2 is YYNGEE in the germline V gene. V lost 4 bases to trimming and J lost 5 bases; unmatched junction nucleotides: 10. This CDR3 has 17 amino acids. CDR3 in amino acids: CASSSLILAGGLDTQYF. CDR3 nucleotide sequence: TGTGCCAGCAGCTCCCTGATACTAGCGGGAGGGTTAGATACGCAGTATTTT.

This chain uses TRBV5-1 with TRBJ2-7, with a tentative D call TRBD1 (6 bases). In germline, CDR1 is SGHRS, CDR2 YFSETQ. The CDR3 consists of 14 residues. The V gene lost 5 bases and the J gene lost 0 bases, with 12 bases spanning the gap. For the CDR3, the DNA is TGCGCCAGCAGTTCGGACAGAAGCTCCTACGAGCAGTACTTC. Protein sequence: CASSSDRSSYEQYF.

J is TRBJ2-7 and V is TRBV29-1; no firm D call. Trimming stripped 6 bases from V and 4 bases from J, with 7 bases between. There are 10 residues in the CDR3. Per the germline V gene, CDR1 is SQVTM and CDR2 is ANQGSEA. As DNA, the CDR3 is TGCAGCGTCGAGGAGTACGAGCAGTACTTC. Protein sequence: CSVEEYEQYF.

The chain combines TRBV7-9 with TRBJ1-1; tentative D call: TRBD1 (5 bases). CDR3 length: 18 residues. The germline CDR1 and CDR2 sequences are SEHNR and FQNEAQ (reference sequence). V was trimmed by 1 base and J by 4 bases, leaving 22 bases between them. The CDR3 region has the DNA TGTGCCAGCAGCTTAGTGGACCCTCAGCTTGGGGGGACCACTGAAGCTTTCTTT. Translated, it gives CASSLVDPQLGGTTEAFF.

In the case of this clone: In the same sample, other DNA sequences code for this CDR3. In nucleotides, the CDR3 is TGTGCCAGCAGTGAACAGGGGAGCAATCAGCCCCAGCATTTT. Its protein is CASSEQGSNQPQHF. The chain combines TRBV2 with TRBJ1-5, with D possibly being TRBD1 (6 bases). The CDR3 extends over 14 amino acids. The V gene's germline CDR1 is SNHLY and CDR2 FYNNEI. Trimming pared 2 bases from V and 1 base from J, leaving 6 bases between.

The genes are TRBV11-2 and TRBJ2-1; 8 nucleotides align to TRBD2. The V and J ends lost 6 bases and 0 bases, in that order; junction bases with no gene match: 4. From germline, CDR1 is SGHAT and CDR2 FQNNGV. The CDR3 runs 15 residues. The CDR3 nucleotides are TGTGCCAGCAGGTCCGGGACTAGCTCCTACAATGAGCAGTTCTTC. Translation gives CASRSGTSSYNEQFF.

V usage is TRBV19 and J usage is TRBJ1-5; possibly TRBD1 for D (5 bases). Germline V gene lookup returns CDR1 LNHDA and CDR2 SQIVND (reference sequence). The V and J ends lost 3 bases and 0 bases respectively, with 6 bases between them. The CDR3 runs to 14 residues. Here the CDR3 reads CASSMQGSNQPQHF. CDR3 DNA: TGTGCCAGTAGTATGCAGGGTAGCAATCAGCCCCAGCATTTT.

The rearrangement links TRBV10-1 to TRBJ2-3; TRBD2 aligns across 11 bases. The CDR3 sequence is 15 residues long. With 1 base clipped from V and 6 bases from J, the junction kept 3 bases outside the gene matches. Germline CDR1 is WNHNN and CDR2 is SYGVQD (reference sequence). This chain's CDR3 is CASSELLAGGDTQYF. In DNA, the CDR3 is TGCGCCAGCAGTGAGTTATTAGCGGGAGGGGATACGCAGTATTTT.

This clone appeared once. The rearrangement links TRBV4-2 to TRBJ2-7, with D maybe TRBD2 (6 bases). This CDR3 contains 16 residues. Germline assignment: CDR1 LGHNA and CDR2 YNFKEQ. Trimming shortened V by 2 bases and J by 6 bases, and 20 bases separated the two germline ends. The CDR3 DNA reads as TGTGCCAGCAGCCAACTATGGGACGGGAGAAGAGGCGAGCAGTACTTC. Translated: CASSQLWDGRRGEQYF.

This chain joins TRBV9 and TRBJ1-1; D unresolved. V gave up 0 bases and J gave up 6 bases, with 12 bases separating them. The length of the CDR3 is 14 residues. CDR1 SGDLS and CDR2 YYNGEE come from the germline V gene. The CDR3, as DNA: TGTGCCAGCAGCGTAGGGGCGTCTTCCGCTGAAGCTTTCTTT. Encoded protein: CASSVGASSAEAFF.

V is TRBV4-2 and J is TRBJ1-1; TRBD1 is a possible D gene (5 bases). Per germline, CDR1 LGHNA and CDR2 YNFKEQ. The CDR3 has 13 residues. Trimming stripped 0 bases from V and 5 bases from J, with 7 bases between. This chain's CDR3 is CASSQDRGTEAFF. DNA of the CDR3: TGTGCCAGCAGCCAAGATCGGGGGACTGAAGCTTTCTTT.